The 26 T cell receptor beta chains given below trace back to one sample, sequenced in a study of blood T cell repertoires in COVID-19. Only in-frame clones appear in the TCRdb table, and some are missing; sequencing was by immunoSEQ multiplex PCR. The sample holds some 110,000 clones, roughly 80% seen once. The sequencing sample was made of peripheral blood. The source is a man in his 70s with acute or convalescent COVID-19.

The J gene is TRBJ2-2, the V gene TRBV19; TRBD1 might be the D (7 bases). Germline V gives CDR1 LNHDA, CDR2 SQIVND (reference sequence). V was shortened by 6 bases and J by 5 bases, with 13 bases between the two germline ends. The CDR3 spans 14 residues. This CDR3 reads CASSHRGGTGELFF. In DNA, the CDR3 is TGTGCCAGTAGCCACAGGGGAGGAACCGGGGAGCTGTTTTTT.

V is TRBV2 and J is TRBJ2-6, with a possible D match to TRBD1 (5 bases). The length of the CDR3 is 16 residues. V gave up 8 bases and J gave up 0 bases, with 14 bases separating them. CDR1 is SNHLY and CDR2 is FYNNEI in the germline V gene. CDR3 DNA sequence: TGTGCCAGCCTTGGACACCTGGGCTCTGGGGCCAACGTCCTGACTTTC. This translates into CASLGHLGSGANVLTF.

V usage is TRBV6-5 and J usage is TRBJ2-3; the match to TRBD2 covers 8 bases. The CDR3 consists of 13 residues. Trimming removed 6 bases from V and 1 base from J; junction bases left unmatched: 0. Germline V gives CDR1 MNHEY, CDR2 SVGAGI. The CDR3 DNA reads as TGTGCCAGCAGGACTAGCGGCACAGATACGCAGTATTTT. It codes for CASRTSGTDTQYF.

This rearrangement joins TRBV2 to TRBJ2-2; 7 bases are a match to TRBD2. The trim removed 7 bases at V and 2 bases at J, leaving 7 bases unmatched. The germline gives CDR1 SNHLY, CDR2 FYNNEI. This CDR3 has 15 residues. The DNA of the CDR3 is TGTGCCAGCATCGGGCTAGCGGCCAACACCGGGGAGCTGTTTTTT. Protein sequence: CASIGLAANTGELFF.

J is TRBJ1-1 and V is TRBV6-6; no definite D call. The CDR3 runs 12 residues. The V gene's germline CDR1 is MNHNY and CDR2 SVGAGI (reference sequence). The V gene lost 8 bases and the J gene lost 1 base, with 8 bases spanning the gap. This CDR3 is CASCRGNTEAFF. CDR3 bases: TGTGCCAGCTGCCGGGGGAACACTGAAGCTTTCTTT.

CDR3 DNA: TGTGCCAGCAGGGATACAGGCAACTCTGGAAACACCATATATTTT. Protein sequence: CASRDTGNSGNTIYF. This rearrangement joins TRBV6-5 to TRBJ1-3; tentative D call: TRBD1 (5 bases). This CDR3 has 15 residues. Trimming pared 6 bases from V and 0 bases from J, leaving 12 bases between. CDR1 is MNHEY and CDR2 is SVGAGI in the germline V gene.

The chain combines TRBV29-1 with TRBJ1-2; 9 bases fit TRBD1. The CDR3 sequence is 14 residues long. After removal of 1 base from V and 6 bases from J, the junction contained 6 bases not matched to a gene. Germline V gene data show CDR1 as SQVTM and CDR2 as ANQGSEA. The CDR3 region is CSVEVGTGMHGYTF. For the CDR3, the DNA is TGCAGCGTTGAAGTCGGGACAGGGATGCATGGCTACACCTTC.

This chain's CDR3 is CASSDPPTLGGASYEQYF. The CDR3 DNA is TGTGCCAGCAGTGATCCACCCACCCTGGGAGGGGCATCCTACGAGCAGTACTTC. J is TRBJ2-7 and V is TRBV25-1; 7 positions agree with TRBD2. Germline CDR1 is MGHDK and CDR2 is SYGVNS. The ends lost 3 bases at V and 1 base at J; junction bases unmatched: 15. The CDR3 has 18 residues.

CDR3 loop: CASSRTPSGRTPYEQYF. The CDR3 DNA follows: TGTGCCAGCAGTCGTACCCCTAGCGGGAGGACTCCCTACGAGCAGTACTTC. The chain uses TRBV28 and TRBJ2-7, with TRBD2 identical over 11 bases. This CDR3 is 17 amino acids long. Losses at the gene ends were 5 bases for V and 2 bases for J; bases not matched to a gene: 11. The germline V gene has CDR1 MDHEN and CDR2 SYDVKM.

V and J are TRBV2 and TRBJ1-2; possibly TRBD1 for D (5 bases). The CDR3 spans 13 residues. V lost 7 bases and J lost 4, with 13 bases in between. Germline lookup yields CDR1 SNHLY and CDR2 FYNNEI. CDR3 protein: CASTLDSSYGYTF. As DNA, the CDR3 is TGTGCCAGCACCCTAGACAGCTCCTATGGCTACACCTTC. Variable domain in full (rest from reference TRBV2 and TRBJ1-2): EPEVTQTPSHQVTQMGQEVILRCVPISNHLYFYWYRQILGQKVEFLVSFYNNEISEKSEIFDDQFSVERPDGSNFTLKIRSTKLEDSAMYFCASTLDSSYGYTFGSGTRLTVV.

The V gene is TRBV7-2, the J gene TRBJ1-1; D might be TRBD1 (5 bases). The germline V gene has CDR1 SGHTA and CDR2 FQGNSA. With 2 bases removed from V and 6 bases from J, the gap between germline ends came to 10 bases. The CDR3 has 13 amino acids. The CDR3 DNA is TGTGCCAGCAGCTTAATGACAGTTCCTGAAGCTTTCTTT. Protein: CASSLMTVPEAFF.

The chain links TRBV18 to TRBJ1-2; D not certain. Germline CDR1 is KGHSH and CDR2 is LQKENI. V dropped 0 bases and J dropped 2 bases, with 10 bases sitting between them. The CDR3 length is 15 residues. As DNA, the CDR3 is TGTGCCAGCTCACCACCGATTAACAGCAACTATGGCTACACCTTC. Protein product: CASSPPINSNYGYTF.

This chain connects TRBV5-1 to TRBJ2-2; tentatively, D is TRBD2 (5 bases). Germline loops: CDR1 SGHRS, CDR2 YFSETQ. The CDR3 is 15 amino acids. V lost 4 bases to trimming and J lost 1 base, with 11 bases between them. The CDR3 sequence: CASSPGRGNTGELFF. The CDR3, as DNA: TGCGCCAGCAGCCCTGGACGGGGGAACACCGGGGAGCTGTTTTTT.

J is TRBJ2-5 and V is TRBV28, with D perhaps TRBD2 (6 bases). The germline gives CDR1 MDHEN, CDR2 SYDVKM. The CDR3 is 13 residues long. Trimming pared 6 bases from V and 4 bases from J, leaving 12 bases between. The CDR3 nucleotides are TGTGCCAGCAGACCCTACGGGGGAGAGACCCAGTACTTC. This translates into CASRPYGGETQYF.

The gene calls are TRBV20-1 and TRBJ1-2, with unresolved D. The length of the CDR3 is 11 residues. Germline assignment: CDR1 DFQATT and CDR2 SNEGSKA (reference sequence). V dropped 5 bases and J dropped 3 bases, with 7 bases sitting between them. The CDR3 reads CSAREYYGYTF. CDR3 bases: TGCAGTGCTCGCGAGTACTATGGCTACACCTTC.

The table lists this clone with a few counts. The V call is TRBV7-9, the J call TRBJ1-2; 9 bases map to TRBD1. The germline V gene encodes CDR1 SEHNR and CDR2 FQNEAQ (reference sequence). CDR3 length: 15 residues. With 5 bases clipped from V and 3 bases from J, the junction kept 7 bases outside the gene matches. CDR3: CASSLGQGTYYGYTF. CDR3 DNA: TGTGCCAGCAGCCTAGGACAGGGGACATACTATGGCTACACCTTC.

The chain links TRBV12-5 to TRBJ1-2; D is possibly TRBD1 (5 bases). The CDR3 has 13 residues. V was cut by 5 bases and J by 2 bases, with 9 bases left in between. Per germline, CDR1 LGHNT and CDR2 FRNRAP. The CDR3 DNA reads TGTGCTAGTGGTCGCACAGGAAACTATGGCTACACCTTC. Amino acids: CASGRTGNYGYTF.

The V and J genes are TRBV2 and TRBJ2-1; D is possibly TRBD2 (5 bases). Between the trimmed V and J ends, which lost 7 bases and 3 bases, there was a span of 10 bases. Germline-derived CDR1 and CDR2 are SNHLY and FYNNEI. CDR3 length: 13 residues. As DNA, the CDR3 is TGTGCCAGCAAACGCCGGGACTACAATGAGCAGTTCTTC. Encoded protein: CASKRRDYNEQFF.

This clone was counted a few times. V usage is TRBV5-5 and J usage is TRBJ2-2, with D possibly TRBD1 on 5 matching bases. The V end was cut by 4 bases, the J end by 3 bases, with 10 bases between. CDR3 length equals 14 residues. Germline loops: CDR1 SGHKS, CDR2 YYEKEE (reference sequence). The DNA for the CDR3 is TGTGCCAGCAGCCTAAGGGGTGACACCGGGGAGCTGTTTTTT. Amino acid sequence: CASSLRGDTGELFF.

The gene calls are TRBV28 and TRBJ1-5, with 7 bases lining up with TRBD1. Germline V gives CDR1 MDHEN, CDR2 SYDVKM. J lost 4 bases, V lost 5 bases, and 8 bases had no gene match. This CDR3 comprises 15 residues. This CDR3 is CASSPGTVGNQPQHF. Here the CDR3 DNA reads TGTGCCAGCAGTCCCGGGACAGTCGGTAATCAGCCCCAGCATTTT. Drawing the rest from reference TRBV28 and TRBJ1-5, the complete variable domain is DVKVTQSSRYLVKRTGEKVFLECVQDMDHENMFWYRQDPGLGLRLIYFSYDVKMKEKGDIPEGYSVSREKKERFSLILESASTNQTSMYLCASSPGTVGNQPQHFGDGTRLSIL.

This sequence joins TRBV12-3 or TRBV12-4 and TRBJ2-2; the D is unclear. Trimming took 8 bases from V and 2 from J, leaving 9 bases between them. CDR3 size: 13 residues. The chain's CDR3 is CASERGNTGELFF. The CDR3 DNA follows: TGTGCCAGCGAAAGAGGAAACACCGGGGAGCTGTTTTTT.

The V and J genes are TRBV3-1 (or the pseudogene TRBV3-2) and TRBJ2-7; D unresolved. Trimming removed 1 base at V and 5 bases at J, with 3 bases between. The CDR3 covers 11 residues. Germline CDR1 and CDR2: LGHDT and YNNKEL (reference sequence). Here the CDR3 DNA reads TGTGCCAGCAGCCAAGCTCACGAGCAGTACTTC. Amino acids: CASSQAHEQYF.

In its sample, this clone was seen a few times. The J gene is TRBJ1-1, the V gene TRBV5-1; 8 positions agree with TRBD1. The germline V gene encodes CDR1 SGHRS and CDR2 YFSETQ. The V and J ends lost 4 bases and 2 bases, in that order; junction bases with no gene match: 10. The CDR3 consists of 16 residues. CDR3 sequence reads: CASSPSLTGANTEAFF. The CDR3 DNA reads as TGCGCCAGCAGCCCCTCCTTGACAGGGGCAAACACTGAAGCTTTCTTT. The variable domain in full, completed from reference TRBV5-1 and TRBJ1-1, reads KAGVTQTPRYLIKTRGQQVTLSCSPISGHRSVSWYQQTPGQGLQFLFEYFSETQRNKGNFPGRFSGRQFSNSRSEMNVSTLELGDSALYLCASSPSLTGANTEAFFGQGTRLTVV.

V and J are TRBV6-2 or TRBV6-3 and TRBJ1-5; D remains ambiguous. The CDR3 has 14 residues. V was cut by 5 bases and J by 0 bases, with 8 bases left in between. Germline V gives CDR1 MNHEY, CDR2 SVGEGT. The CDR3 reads CASSGEHSNQPQHF. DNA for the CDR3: TGTGCCAGCAGTGGGGAGCATAGCAATCAGCCCCAGCATTTT.

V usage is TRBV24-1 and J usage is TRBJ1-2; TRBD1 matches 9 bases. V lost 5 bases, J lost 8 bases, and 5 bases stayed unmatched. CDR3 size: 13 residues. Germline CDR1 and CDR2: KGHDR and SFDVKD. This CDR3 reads CATSVDRGKGYTF. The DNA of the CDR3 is TGTGCCACCAGTGTTGACAGGGGGAAGGGCTACACCTTC.

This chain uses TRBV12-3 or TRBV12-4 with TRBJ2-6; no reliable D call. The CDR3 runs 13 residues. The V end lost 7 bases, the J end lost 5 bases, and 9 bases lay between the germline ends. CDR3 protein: CASTPGWANVLTF. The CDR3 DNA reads TGTGCCAGCACCCCTGGCTGGGCCAACGTCCTGACTTTC.